This TCR beta chain was obtained from a study of CD8 T cells in Susac syndrome (dated 2019 in TCRdb). Background for the entire study: The study used repertoire sequencing to test whether antigen drove CD8+ T cell activation and differentiation in Susac syndrome. What the research found in general, with its limitations: The number of individuals in the TCR sequencing and HLA analysis was recognized as being relatively small.

V trim: 1 base; J trim: 5 bases; unmatched bases: 3. The germline V gene supplies CDR1 SNHLY and CDR2 FYNNEI. The CDR3, from cysteine to phenylalanine, totals 14 residues. The CDR3 DNA has 42 bases and is translated from base 1. RNA was extracted with the RNeasy kit and about 0.5 to 1 ug was reverse transcribed using random hexamers. The immunoSEQ multiplex PCR assay, which covers 54 Vbeta and 13 Jbeta segments, was used to amplify TCR beta CDR3 regions. To correct PCR amplification bias, a synthetic template baseline was used for both primer optimization and computational correction. Per the source publication's procedure: Reads were assigned to V, D and J genes according to IMGT and analyzed in immunoSEQ Analyzer, with only productive sequences retained. Clonality was computed as one minus Shannon entropy normalized by log2 of the number of productive unique sequences. Public and private clones were assessed among the 100 most prevalent clones of each patient and control. A clone was defined as Susac-specific if it was absent from the healthy and MS cohorts, from around 960 published viral clones and from other ImmuneACCESS disease sequences. TCRdb reprocessed the public reads (quality trimming at Q25 with fastp, clone calling with MiXCR) and kept in-frame beta chains. Rows with a matching CDR3 protein are joined into one entry that keeps the most common DNA and genes. TCRdb, not the authors, supplied the V and J calls. The sample table lists 120,000 or so distinct CDR3 sequences, approximately 93% of them with a count of one. The ten largest clones add up to approximately 0.097% of the sample.

High-throughput TCR beta sequencing profiled peripheral blood CD8+ and CD4+ T cells from healthy donors, Susac syndrome patients and multiple sclerosis patients. The multiple sclerosis controls were treatment-naive patients who had stable or active relapsing-remitting disease and met the revised McDonald criteria. Bulk CD8+ and CD4+ T cells were purified by magnetic negative isolation, whereas CD8+ TEMRA cells were enriched by FACS. Blood was drawn into EDTA tubes, processed within 24 hours, and PBMCs were isolated by density gradient centrifugation. PBMCs destined for TCR sequencing were cryopreserved in liquid nitrogen and later thawed in a 37 °C water bath. The sorted or isolated CD4+, CD8+ and CD8+ TEMRA cells had a purity of 90% or higher. This clonotype has a handful of counts. Its binding antigen is unknown. No qualities accompany the bases; no much larger clone lies one base away.

The clonotype comes from a human donor with multiple sclerosis. The chain links TRBV2 with TRBJ1-1, with 8 bases in between that match TRBD1. Material for sequencing was CD4+ T cells from PBMCs. The nucleotide sequence is TGTGCCAGCAGTGAAGAGACAGGGGATACTGAAGCTTTCTTT. Protein translation: CASSEETGDTEAFF.